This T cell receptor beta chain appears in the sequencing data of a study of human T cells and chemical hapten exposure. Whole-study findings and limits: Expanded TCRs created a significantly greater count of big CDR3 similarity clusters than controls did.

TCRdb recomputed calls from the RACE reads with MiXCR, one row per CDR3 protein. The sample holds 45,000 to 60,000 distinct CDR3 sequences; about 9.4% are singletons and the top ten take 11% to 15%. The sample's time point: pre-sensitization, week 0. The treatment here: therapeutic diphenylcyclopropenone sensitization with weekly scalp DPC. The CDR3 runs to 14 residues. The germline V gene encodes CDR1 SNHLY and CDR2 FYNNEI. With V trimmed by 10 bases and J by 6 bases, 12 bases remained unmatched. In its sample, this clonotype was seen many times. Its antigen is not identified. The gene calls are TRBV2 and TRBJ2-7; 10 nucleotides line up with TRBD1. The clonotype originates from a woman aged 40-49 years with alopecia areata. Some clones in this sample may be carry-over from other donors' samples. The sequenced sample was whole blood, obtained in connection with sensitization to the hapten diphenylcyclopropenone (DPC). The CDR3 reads CATSSGTGVFEQYF. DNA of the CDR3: TGTGCCACCTCCAGCGGGACAGGGGTTTTCGAGCAGTACTTC.